This TCR beta chain was recorded in a study of memory CD4+ T cells and cytomegalovirus serostatus. Here immunoSEQ multiplex PCR was the method, and the copy in TCRdb shows in-frame clones only, minus some. This table has tens of thousands of clones, 70% to 80% appearing once. Single viable CD3+CD4+CD8-CD45RO+ cells were sorted as the memory CD4+ T cells. CDR3 size: 12 residues. The V end lost 1 base, the J end lost 11 bases, and 11 bases lay between the germline ends. Germline values: CDR1 SGHTA, CDR2 FQGNSA. J is TRBJ1-1 and V is TRBV7-2; D is unclear. Source material: memory CD4+ T cells from blood. The TCR originated in an adult in good health and CMV-seronegative. DNA of the CDR3: TGTGCCAGCAGCTTAGGGGCCCTCCGGGCTTTCTTT. This sequence encodes CASSLGALRAFF.